This entry lists 20 T cell receptor beta chains sequenced from one sample in a study of blood T cell repertoires in COVID-19. The assay was immunoSEQ multiplex PCR, and TCRdb's table has in-frame clones only and misses some. The data hold about 180,000 clones, with 75% to 85% observed a single time. Input material: peripheral blood. The receptors shown here come from a human donor in a cohort sampled during active COVID-19.

The genes are TRBV19 and TRBJ1-4; D might be TRBD1 (5 bases). CDR3 size: 12 residues. Trimming took off 7 bases at V and 6 bases at J, with 9 bases between the two ends. In germline, CDR1 is LNHDA, CDR2 SQIVND (reference sequence). This CDR3 is CASIGGDEKLFF. The DNA for the CDR3 is TGTGCCAGTATCGGGGGGGATGAAAAACTGTTTTTT.

This clone was picked up a small number of times. CDR3 region: CASSLEREQYF. The CDR3 DNA is TGCGCCAGCAGCTTGGAGAGGGAGCAGTACTTC. The rearrangement uses TRBV5-1 and TRBJ2-7; D uncertain. The CDR3 is made up of 11 amino acids. Germline V gives CDR1 SGHRS, CDR2 YFSETQ. V lost 0 bases and J lost 7, with 5 bases in between.

CDR3: CASSLVQGGSTDTQYF. As DNA, the CDR3 is TGTGCCAGCAGCTTAGTTCAAGGCGGCAGCACAGATACGCAGTATTTT. The V gene is TRBV11-3, the J gene TRBJ2-3, with D unclear. Germline CDR1 reads SGHNT; CDR2 reads YENEEA. The V gene lost 1 base and the J gene lost 0 bases, with 11 bases spanning the gap. The CDR3 is 16 amino acids. Combining the CDR3 with reference TRBV11-3 and TRBJ2-3 gives the whole variable domain EAGVVQSPRYKIIEKKQPVAFWCNPISGHNTLYWYLQNLGQGPELLIRYENEEAVDDSQLPKDRFSAERLKGVDSTLKIQPAELGDSAVYLCASSLVQGGSTDTQYFGPGTRLTVL.

The chain uses TRBV6-5 and TRBJ1-1, with TRBD1 identical over 7 bases. The CDR3 has 13 residues. J gave up 0 bases and V 7 bases, and 2 bases lay outside the gene matches. Germline V CDR1 and CDR2: MNHEY, SVGAGI. CDR3 bases: TGTGCCAGCAAGGGACAGTTGAACACTGAAGCTTTCTTT. Protein product: CASKGQLNTEAFF.

V and J are TRBV7-8 and TRBJ2-7, with D possibly being TRBD2 (6 bases). V was cut by 6 bases and J by 7 bases, with 10 bases left in between. The CDR3 is 11 amino acids. Germline V CDR1 and CDR2: SGHVS, FQNEAQ. In DNA form, the CDR3 reads TGTGCCAGCAGATTCAGCGGGGAGCAGTACTTC. It encodes CASRFSGEQYF.

The rearrangement uses TRBV7-2 and TRBJ2-6, with 8 bases that match TRBD1. The CDR3 runs 16 residues. CDR1 SGHTA and CDR2 FQGNSA come from the germline V gene. With 3 bases clipped from V and 4 bases from J, the junction kept 5 bases outside the gene matches. The CDR3 here is CASSFRTGSGANVLTF. For the CDR3, the DNA is TGTGCCAGCAGCTTTCGGACAGGGAGCGGGGCCAACGTCCTGACTTTC.

The CDR3 is CASSVKREWTYNEQFF. CDR3 DNA sequence: TGTGCCAGCAGCGTGAAGCGGGAGTGGACCTACAATGAGCAGTTCTTC. The rearrangement joins TRBV7-9 to TRBJ2-1; 8 nucleotides align to TRBD2. V dropped 5 bases and J dropped 2; count of bases not matched to a gene: 8. The CDR3 has 16 amino acids. Per germline, CDR1 SEHNR and CDR2 FQNEAQ (reference sequence). The full variable domain, completed using reference TRBV7-9 and TRBJ2-1, is DTGVSQNPRHKITKRGQNVTFRCDPISEHNRLYWYRQTLGQGPEFLTYFQNEAQLEKSRLLSDRFSAERPKGSFSTLEIQRTEQGDSAMYLCASSVKREWTYNEQFFGPGTRLTVL.

This clone was recorded once. CDR3 nucleotide sequence: TGTGCCAGCAGTCCAGGGGGCTTGGATGAAAAACTGTTTTTT. Its translation: CASSPGGLDEKLFF. V usage is TRBV6-2 or TRBV6-3 and J usage is TRBJ1-4, with TRBD1 matching over 8 bases. CDR3 length: 14 amino acids. CDR1 MNHEY and CDR2 SVGEGT come from the germline V gene. The ends lost 5 bases at V and 6 bases at J; junction bases unmatched: 5.

V gene TRBV11-2 combines with J gene TRBJ1-6; D is uncertain. Germline loops: CDR1 SGHAT, CDR2 FQNNGV. The CDR3 has 14 amino acids. Trimming shortened V by 1 base and J by 6 bases, and 7 bases separated the two germline ends. DNA of the CDR3: TGTGCCAGCAGCTTAGGGGCAGCTAATTCACCCCTCCACTTT. Its protein is CASSLGAANSPLHF. The full variable domain, in which reference TRBV11-2 and TRBJ1-6 provide the parts outside the CDR3, is EAGVAQSPRYKIIEKRQSVAFWCNPISGHATLYWYQQILGQGPKLLIQFQNNGVVDDSQLPKDRFSAERLKGVDSTLKIQPAKLEDSAVYLCASSLGAANSPLHFGNGTRLTVT.

The rearrangement uses TRBV5-1 and TRBJ1-4; TRBD1 matches 7 bases. J gave up 3 bases and V 5 bases, and 13 bases lay outside the gene matches. In germline, CDR1 is SGHRS, CDR2 YFSETQ. This CDR3 has 17 residues. CDR3 sequence: CASSIGQGEGANEKLFF. The CDR3 DNA is TGCGCCAGCAGTATTGGGCAGGGGGAAGGAGCTAATGAAAAACTGTTTTTT.

This CDR3 reads CASRSGSRSNQPQHF. The DNA of the CDR3 is TGTGCCAGCAGATCAGGATCAAGGAGCAATCAGCCCCAGCATTTT. The chain is built from TRBV6-5 and TRBJ1-5; D is unclear. With 6 bases removed from V and 1 base from J, the gap between germline ends came to 13 bases. Germline values: CDR1 MNHEY, CDR2 SVGAGI. The CDR3 length is 15 residues.

The genes are TRBV12-3 or TRBV12-4 and TRBJ1-2; D not resolved. There are 13 residues in the CDR3. Deletions cut 3 bases from V and 4 bases from J, with 9 bases between. The DNA of the CDR3 is TGTGCCAGCAGTTTTCAGGTTGGCTATGGCTACACCTTC. Protein sequence: CASSFQVGYGYTF.

Only a few counts were recorded for this clone. V is TRBV21-1 and J is TRBJ1-2; TRBD1, the table's D call, lacks a check against the DNA. TRBV21-1 is a pseudogene segment. This CDR3 is 15 amino acids long. CDR3 in DNA: TGTGCCAGCAGCAAGGGACAGGGGGAGGCCTATGGCTACACCTTC. It codes for CASSKGQGEAYGYTF.

The V call is TRBV18, the J call TRBJ2-7; TRBD1 agrees at 7 bases. The CDR3 length is 15 residues. Per germline, CDR1 KGHSH and CDR2 LQKENI. Trimming took 4 bases from V and 2 from J; bases not matched to a gene: 8. CDR3 sequence (DNA): TGTGCCAGCTCACGAGGGGGCAGCTATACCTACGAGCAGTACTTC. Translation gives CASSRGGSYTYEQYF.

This clone was seen more than once but under ten times. V and J are TRBV11-2 and TRBJ2-1; 8 nucleotides agree with TRBD2. Germline trimming cut 0 bases from V and 2 bases from J; bases unmatched to any gene: 0. The CDR3 totals 15 residues. Per the germline V gene, CDR1 is SGHAT and CDR2 is FQNNGV. CDR3 sequence reads: CASSLDGRAYNEQFF. The CDR3, as DNA: TGTGCCAGCAGCTTAGACGGGAGGGCCTACAATGAGCAGTTCTTC.

The chain links TRBV19 to TRBJ2-3; 11 bases fit TRBD2. Trimming cost V 5 bases and J 5 bases; bases outside gene matches: 3. There are 14 residues in the CDR3. Germline values: CDR1 LNHDA, CDR2 SQIVND (reference sequence). CDR3 protein: CASSLGLAGDTQYF. The CDR3 DNA follows: TGTGCCAGTAGTCTCGGACTAGCGGGAGATACGCAGTATTTT. The full variable domain, completed using reference TRBV19 and TRBJ2-3, is DGGITQSPKYLFRKEGQNVTLSCEQNLNHDAMYWYRQDPGQGLRLIYYSQIVNDFQKGDIAEGYSVSREKKESFPLTVTSAQKNPTAFYLCASSLGLAGDTQYFGPGTRLTVL.

The chain employs TRBV7-2 and TRBJ2-3, with TRBD2 identical over 8 bases. Germline V lookup: CDR1 SGHTA, CDR2 FQGNSA. The CDR3 runs to 15 residues. The trim removed 2 bases at V and 4 bases at J, leaving 5 bases unmatched. CDR3 in amino acids: CASSLTGGLPDTQYF. CDR3 coding DNA: TGTGCCAGCAGCTTAACGGGGGGGCTGCCAGATACGCAGTATTTT.

This sequence joins TRBV5-1 and TRBJ1-2; D is uncertain. This CDR3 has 14 amino acids. V was trimmed by 7 bases and J by 3 bases, leaving 16 bases between them. Germline V lookup: CDR1 SGHRS, CDR2 YFSETQ. CDR3 sequence reads: CASGPLGQDYGYTF. The CDR3 region has the DNA TGCGCCAGCGGCCCTTTGGGTCAGGACTATGGCTACACCTTC.

The chain combines TRBV5-5 with TRBJ2-5; 11 nucleotides match TRBD2. This CDR3 spans 14 amino acids. CDR1 SGHKS and CDR2 YYEKEE come from the germline V gene (reference sequence). With V trimmed by 1 base and J by 5 bases, 1 base remained unmatched. CDR3 nucleotides: TGTGCCAGCAGCTTGCCTAGCGGGAGGGAGACCCAGTACTTC. It codes for CASSLPSGRETQYF.

Worth noting for this clone: Other DNA variants within this sample encode the same CDR3. This rearrangement joins TRBV6-5 to TRBJ1-5; TRBD1 matches at 7 bases. CDR1 and CDR2 (germline): MNHEY, SVGAGI. The ends lost 6 bases at V and 2 bases at J; junction bases unmatched: 4. The CDR3 is 14 residues long. As DNA, the CDR3 is TGTGCCAGCAGCAGCGACAGGGGCAATCAGCCCCAGCATTTT. Its translation: CASSSDRGNQPQHF.